What follows are 26 T cell receptor beta chains derived from one specimen sequenced in a study of identifying expanded T cells in peripheral blood. This table comes from immunoSEQ multiplex PCR, and its TCRdb copy is limited to in-frame clones, with some not included. Counted here are 120,000 or so clones, about four fifths occurring once; the ten biggest clones make up 3.3%. Sequencing was performed on blood. The receptors originated from a person aged 18-69 years in good health.

This clone turned up a few times. This rearrangement joins TRBV4-3 to TRBJ2-3; TRBD2 agrees at 8 bases. The CDR3 spans 18 residues. V dropped 2 bases and J dropped 2; count of bases not matched to a gene: 12. The germline V gene encodes CDR1 LGHNA and CDR2 YSLEER. As DNA, the CDR3 is TGCGCCAGCAGCCAATTATTCGGGACTAGGACTGACACAGATACGCAGTATTTT. This sequence encodes CASSQLFGTRTDTDTQYF.

This clone was counted once. The same CDR3 can be traced to other DNA sequences in this sample. The chain uses TRBV7-2 and TRBJ1-2; TRBD1 is a possible D gene (5 bases). The CDR3 is 14 residues long. V dropped 6 bases and J dropped 2 bases, with 13 bases sitting between them. The germline CDR1 and CDR2 sequences are SGHTA and FQGNSA. The CDR3 here is CASSSPGRNYGYTF. The CDR3 bases are TGTGCCAGCAGTTCTCCGGGACGGAACTATGGCTACACCTTC.

The chain has TRBV19 and TRBJ2-7, with 7 nucleotides matching TRBD1. V lost 6 bases, J lost 2 bases, and 7 bases stayed unmatched. Germline values: CDR1 LNHDA, CDR2 SQIVND (reference sequence). The CDR3 spans 14 residues. The CDR3: CASRLTGSTYEQYF. Written as DNA, the CDR3 is TGTGCCAGTAGGTTGACAGGGTCAACCTACGAGCAGTACTTC.

The rearrangement uses TRBV30 and TRBJ1-3; 7 bases align to TRBD1. This CDR3 comprises 14 residues. The V and J ends lost 1 base and 2 bases, in that order; junction bases with no gene match: 2. Germline V gives CDR1 GTSNPN, CDR2 SVGIG (reference sequence). CDR3 protein: CAWSDGTAGNTIYF. CDR3 DNA sequence: TGTGCCTGGAGTGACGGGACAGCTGGAAACACCATATATTTT.

The chain carries TRBV18 and TRBJ1-4; D uncertain. V gave up 3 bases and J gave up 0 bases, with 5 bases separating them. Per the germline V gene, CDR1 is KGHSH and CDR2 is LQKENI. The CDR3 contains 14 residues. The CDR3 DNA follows: TGTGCCAGCTCACCCCTAGCAACTAATGAAAAACTGTTTTTT. This codes for CASSPLATNEKLFF.

This clone was seen a single time. V is TRBV7-2 and J is TRBJ2-7; D perhaps matches TRBD1 (6 bases). The length of the CDR3 is 16 residues. CDR1 and CDR2 from the germline V gene are SGHTA and FQGNSA. Trimming pared 2 bases from V and 4 bases from J, leaving 18 bases between. As DNA, the CDR3 is TGTGCCAGCAGCTTATTTGGCTGGACAGACCTTTACGAGCAGTACTTC. Protein product: CASSLFGWTDLYEQYF.

The chain couples TRBV4-3 to TRBJ1-1, with D hard to call. Germline values: CDR1 LGHNA, CDR2 YSLEER. V lost 0 bases and J 7 bases, leaving 15 bases between the germline ends. The CDR3 loop spans 15 amino acids. The CDR3, as DNA: TGCGCCAGCAGCCAAGACGGAGGAGGGTCCGGTGAAGCTTTCTTT. Translating gives CASSQDGGGSGEAFF.

The chain carries TRBV6-5 and TRBJ2-3; no firm D call. The CDR3 totals 13 residues. The ends were cut back, 0 bases at V and 4 bases at J, with 5 bases in the middle. Germline CDR1 MNHEY, CDR2 SVGAGI. The CDR3 DNA sequence: TGTGCCAGCAGTTACTCGAACTCAGATACGCAGTATTTT. Its translation is CASSYSNSDTQYF.

This chain links TRBV11-3 with TRBJ1-6; D unclear. This CDR3 spans 13 amino acids. Trimming left V 0 bases short and J 11 bases short, with 8 bases between. CDR1 SGHNT and CDR2 YENEEA come from the germline V gene. The CDR3 DNA reads as TGTGCCAGCAGCTTAGACTACCGAACACCCCTCCACTTT. It translates to CASSLDYRTPLHF.

Only a few counts were recorded for this clone. V gene TRBV2 combines with J gene TRBJ2-5; 9 bases map to TRBD2. In germline, CDR1 is SNHLY, CDR2 FYNNEI. This CDR3 has 15 amino acids. Trimming took 6 bases from V and 4 from J; bases not matched to a gene: 9. Here the CDR3 reads CASSQRRGGLETQYF. CDR3 bases: TGTGCCAGCAGCCAGAGGCGGGGGGGCCTAGAGACCCAGTACTTC.

The chain couples TRBV6-6 to TRBJ2-7; 8 bases line up with TRBD1. CDR1 and CDR2 from the germline V gene are MNHNY and SVGAGI (reference sequence). The J segment lost 2 bases and the V segment lost 5 bases, leaving 11 bases of the junction unmatched. The CDR3 sequence is 16 residues long. CDR3 DNA: TGTGCCAGCAGTAAGATACAAGGACAGGGAGCCTACGAGCAGTACTTC. Protein sequence: CASSKIQGQGAYEQYF.

This chain connects TRBV7-8 to TRBJ2-7; TRBD1 is a possible D gene (6 bases). Trimming removed 5 bases at V and 1 base at J, with 9 bases between. Germline V gives CDR1 SGHVS, CDR2 FQNEAQ. This CDR3 spans 13 amino acids. CDR3 residues: CASSRDRSYEQYF. The CDR3 DNA reads as TGTGCCAGCAGCAGAGACAGGTCCTACGAGCAGTACTTC.

CDR3 sequence (DNA): TGTGCCAGTAGTATTAACTTTAAAGGGGGCTACACCTTC. As protein: CASSINFKGGYTF. The chain recombines TRBV19 with TRBJ1-2; D ambiguous. The CDR3 runs to 13 residues. The germline V gene encodes CDR1 LNHDA and CDR2 SQIVND (reference sequence). V was cut by 3 bases and J by 8 bases, with 13 bases left in between.

Only a few counts were recorded for this clone. The J gene is TRBJ1-4, the V gene TRBV28, with a weak D call TRBD1 (6 bases). The ends were cut back, 10 bases at V and 1 base at J, with 16 bases in the middle. The CDR3 has 15 residues. CDR1 MDHEN and CDR2 SYDVKM come from the germline V gene. CDR3 coding DNA: TGTGCCACCGTTGGGGCACAGGGAACTAATGAAAAACTGTTTTTT. Its translation is CATVGAQGTNEKLFF.

J is TRBJ2-5 and V is TRBV6-6; D unresolved. Trimming took 6 bases from V and 1 from J, leaving 3 bases between them. CDR1 is MNHNY and CDR2 is SVGAGI in the germline V gene (reference sequence). The length of the CDR3 is 11 residues. The CDR3 nucleotides read TGTGCCAGCAGGGTCCAAGAGACCCAGTACTTC. This gives the protein CASRVQETQYF.

The chain joins TRBV27 to TRBJ1-6; D possibly corresponds to TRBD1 (5 bases). Germline lookup yields CDR1 MNHEY and CDR2 SMNVEV (reference sequence). The CDR3 extends over 15 amino acids. V lost 5 bases, J lost 8 bases, and 16 bases lay in between. The CDR3 region is CASSLYRNEDSPLHF. In nucleotides, the CDR3 is TGTGCCAGCAGTCTTTACAGGAACGAGGATTCACCCCTCCACTTT.

The table lists this clone with a few counts. The junction departs from germline at one end; a sequencing error may be responsible. This chain connects TRBV30 to TRBJ2-7; D possibly corresponds to TRBD1 (6 bases). CDR1 and CDR2 (germline): GTSNPN, SVGIG (reference sequence). This CDR3 spans 13 amino acids. The CDR3 is CAWSGSTQGIMNF. CDR3 DNA: TGTGCCTGGAGTGGGTCTACTCAGGGGATCATGAACTTC.

V is TRBV6-5 and J is TRBJ1-3, with D hard to call. This CDR3 is 14 amino acids long. Germline V gives CDR1 MNHEY, CDR2 SVGAGI. With 7 bases removed from V and 1 base from J, the gap between germline ends came to 11 bases. The CDR3 spells CASKRESSGNTIYF. Here the CDR3 DNA reads TGTGCCAGCAAGAGGGAAAGTTCTGGAAACACCATATATTTT.

The chain employs TRBV5-6 and TRBJ2-1; 8 positions match TRBD2. Looked up from germline, CDR1 is SGHDT and CDR2 is YYEEEE. The CDR3 extends over 15 amino acids. V was pared by 1 base and J by 2 bases, with 2 bases of the junction left unmatched. The CDR3 reads CASSLWRGAYNEQFF. CDR3 in DNA: TGTGCCAGCAGCTTGTGGCGGGGGGCCTACAATGAGCAGTTCTTC. The entire variable domain, with the rest obtained from reference TRBV5-6 and TRBJ2-1, is as follows: DAGVTQSPTHLIKTRGQQVTLRCSPKSGHDTVSWYQQALGQGPQFIFQYYEEEERQRGNFPDRFSGHQFPNYSSELNVNALLLGDSALYLCASSLWRGAYNEQFFGPGTRLTVL.

The rearrangement joins TRBV4-1 to TRBJ2-7, with D possibly being TRBD1 (7 bases). Germline CDR1 and CDR2: MGHRA and YSYEKL. The CDR3 totals 15 residues. With 1 base removed from V and 2 bases from J, the gap between germline ends came to 12 bases. The CDR3 coding sequence is TGCGCCAGCAGCCAAGGGCCAGGGGGGACCTACGAGCAGTACTTC. Its protein is CASSQGPGGTYEQYF.

The V and J genes are TRBV18 and TRBJ2-7; weak D call: TRBD1 (6 bases). The V and J ends lost 3 bases and 4 bases respectively, with 13 bases between them. The CDR3 is made up of 14 amino acids. Germline lookup yields CDR1 KGHSH and CDR2 LQKENI. Here the CDR3 DNA reads TGTGCCAGCTCACCCTCGGCAGGGGTTTACGAGCAGTACTTC. Translated: CASSPSAGVYEQYF. Full variable domain (remainder filled in from reference TRBV18 and TRBJ2-7): NAGVMQNPRHLVRRRGQEARLRCSPMKGHSHVYWYRQLPEEGLKFMVYLQKENIIDESGMPKERFSAEFPKEGPSILRIQQVVRGDSAAYFCASSPSAGVYEQYFGPGTRLTVT.

The J gene is TRBJ2-3, the V gene TRBV15; D is unresolved. Trimming left V 8 bases short and J 6 bases short, with 18 bases between. CDR1 is LNHNV, CDR2 YYDKDF, per germline (reference sequence). The CDR3 runs 14 residues. The CDR3 nucleotides are TGTGCCACCGCCTTTTACGGCTCGTCCGATACGCAGTATTTT. Protein: CATAFYGSSDTQYF.

The chain's CDR3 is CASCQMNTEAFF. The CDR3, as DNA: TGTGCCAGCTGCCAAATGAACACTGAAGCTTTCTTT. The V and J genes are TRBV6-6 and TRBJ1-1; D is unresolved. The germline gives CDR1 MNHNY, CDR2 SVGAGI (reference sequence). The CDR3 has 12 amino acids. V was cut by 8 bases and J by 0 bases, with 7 bases left in between.

This chain connects TRBV30 to TRBJ2-5; no reliable D call. This CDR3 comprises 13 residues. Trimming pared 0 bases from V and 2 bases from J, leaving 7 bases between. Germline assignment: CDR1 GTSNPN and CDR2 SVGIG (reference sequence). The CDR3 bases are TGTGCCTGGAGTGTAGATCATCAAGAGACCCAGTACTTC. Its translation is CAWSVDHQETQYF.

The rearrangement uses TRBV10-2 and TRBJ1-5; D not certain. Trimming shortened V by 6 bases and J by 3 bases, and 12 bases separated the two germline ends. This CDR3 comprises 14 residues. In germline, CDR1 is WSHSY, CDR2 SAAADI. The CDR3 sequence: CASSEIQYNQPQHF. The CDR3, as DNA: TGCGCCAGCAGCGAAATCCAGTACAATCAGCCCCAGCATTTT.

The CDR3 spells CASRAAGANYGYTF. The CDR3 bases are TGTGCCAGCAGAGCCGCCGGGGCCAACTATGGCTACACCTTC. V and J are TRBV7-9 and TRBJ1-2, with D tentatively TRBD1 (5 bases). Trimming cost V 6 bases and J 2 bases, with 13 bases left between them. Per germline, CDR1 SEHNR and CDR2 FQNEAQ (reference sequence). The CDR3 is 14 residues long. The full variable domain, in which reference TRBV7-9 and TRBJ1-2 provide the parts outside the CDR3, is DTGVSQNPRHKITKRGQNVTFRCDPISEHNRLYWYRQTLGQGPEFLTYFQNEAQLEKSRLLSDRFSAERPKGSFSTLEIQRTEQGDSAMYLCASRAAGANYGYTFGSGTRLTVV.